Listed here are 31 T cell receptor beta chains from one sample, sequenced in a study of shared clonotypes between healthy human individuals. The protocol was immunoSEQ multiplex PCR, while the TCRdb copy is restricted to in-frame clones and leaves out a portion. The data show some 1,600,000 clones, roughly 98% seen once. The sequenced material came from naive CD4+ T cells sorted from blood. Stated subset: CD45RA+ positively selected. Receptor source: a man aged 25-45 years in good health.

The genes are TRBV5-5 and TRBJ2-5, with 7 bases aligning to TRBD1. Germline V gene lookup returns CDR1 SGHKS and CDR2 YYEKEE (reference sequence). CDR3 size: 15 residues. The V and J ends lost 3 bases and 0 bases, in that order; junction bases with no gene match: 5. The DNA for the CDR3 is TGTGCCAGCAGCTACCGGGACAGAGACCAAGAGACCCAGTACTTC. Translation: CASSYRDRDQETQYF.

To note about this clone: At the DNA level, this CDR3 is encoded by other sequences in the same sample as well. The CDR3 loop reads CASSLEQGAETQYF. The CDR3 DNA is TGTGCCAGCAGCTTGGAACAGGGGGCCGAGACCCAGTACTTC. The rearrangement links TRBV5-4 to TRBJ2-5, with 9 bases lining up with TRBD1. The CDR3 is 14 amino acids. V gave up 0 bases and J gave up 5 bases; unmatched junction bases: 2. In germline, CDR1 is SGHNT, CDR2 YYREEE (reference sequence).

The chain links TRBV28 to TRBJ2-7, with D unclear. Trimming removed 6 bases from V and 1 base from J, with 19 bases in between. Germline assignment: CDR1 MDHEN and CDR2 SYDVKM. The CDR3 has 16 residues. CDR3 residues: CASSRSTSVSSYEQYF. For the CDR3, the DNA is TGTGCCAGCAGCAGATCGACATCGGTCTCATCCTACGAGCAGTACTTC.

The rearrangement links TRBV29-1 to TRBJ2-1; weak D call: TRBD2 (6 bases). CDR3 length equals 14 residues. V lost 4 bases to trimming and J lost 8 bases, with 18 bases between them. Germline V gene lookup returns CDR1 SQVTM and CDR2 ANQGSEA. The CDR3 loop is CSVVGGIRAHEQFF. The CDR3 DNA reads TGCAGCGTTGTGGGGGGAATTCGCGCCCATGAGCAGTTCTTC.

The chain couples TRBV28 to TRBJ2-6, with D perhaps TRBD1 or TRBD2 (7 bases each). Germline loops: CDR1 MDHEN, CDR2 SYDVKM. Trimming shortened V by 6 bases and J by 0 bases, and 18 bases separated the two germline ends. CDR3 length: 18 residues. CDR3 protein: CASRTGGGGPSGANVLTF. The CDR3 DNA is TGTGCCAGCAGGACTGGGGGAGGGGGCCCCTCTGGGGCCAACGTCCTGACTTTC.

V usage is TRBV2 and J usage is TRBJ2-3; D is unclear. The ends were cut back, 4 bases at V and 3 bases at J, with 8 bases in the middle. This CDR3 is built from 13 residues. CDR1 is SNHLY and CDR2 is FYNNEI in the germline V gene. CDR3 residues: CASSGEMTDTQYF. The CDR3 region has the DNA TGTGCCAGCAGTGGGGAAATGACAGATACGCAGTATTTT.

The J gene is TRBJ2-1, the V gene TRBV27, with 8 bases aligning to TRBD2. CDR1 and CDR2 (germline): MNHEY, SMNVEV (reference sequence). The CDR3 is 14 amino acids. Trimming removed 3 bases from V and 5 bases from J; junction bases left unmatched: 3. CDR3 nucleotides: TGTGCCAGCAGTTTTACTAGCGGCAACAATGAGCAGTTCTTC. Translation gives CASSFTSGNNEQFF.

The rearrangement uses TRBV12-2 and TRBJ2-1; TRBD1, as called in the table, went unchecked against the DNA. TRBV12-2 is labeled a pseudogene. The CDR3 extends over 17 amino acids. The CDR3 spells CASRLVPPGDRDNEQFF. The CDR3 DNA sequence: TGTGCAAGTCGCTTAGTTCCCCCAGGGGATAGGGACAATGAGCAGTTCTTC.

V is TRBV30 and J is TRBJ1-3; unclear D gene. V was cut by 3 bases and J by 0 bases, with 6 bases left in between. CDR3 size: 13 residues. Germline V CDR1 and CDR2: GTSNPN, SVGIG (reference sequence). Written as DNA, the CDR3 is TGTGCCTGGAGCAGTATCTCTGGAAACACCATATATTTT. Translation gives CAWSSISGNTIYF.

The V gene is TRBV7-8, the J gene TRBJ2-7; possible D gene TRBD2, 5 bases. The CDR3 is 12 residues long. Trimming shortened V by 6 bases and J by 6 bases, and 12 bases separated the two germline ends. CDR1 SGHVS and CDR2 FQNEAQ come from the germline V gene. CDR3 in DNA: TGTGCCAGCAGGTTACTAGGGCGCGAGCAGTACTTC. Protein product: CASRLLGREQYF.

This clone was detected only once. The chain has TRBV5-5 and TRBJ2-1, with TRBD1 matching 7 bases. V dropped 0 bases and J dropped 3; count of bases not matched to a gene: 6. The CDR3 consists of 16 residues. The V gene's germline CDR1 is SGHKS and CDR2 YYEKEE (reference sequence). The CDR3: CASSLAGTALYNEQFF. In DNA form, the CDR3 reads TGTGCCAGCAGCTTGGCCGGGACAGCCCTCTACAATGAGCAGTTCTTC. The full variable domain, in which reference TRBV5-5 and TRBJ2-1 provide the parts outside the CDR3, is DAGVTQSPTHLIKTRGQQVTLRCSPISGHKSVSWYQQVLGQGPQFIFQYYEKEERGRGNFPDRFSARQFPNYSSELNVNALLLGDSALYLCASSLAGTALYNEQFFGPGTRLTVL.

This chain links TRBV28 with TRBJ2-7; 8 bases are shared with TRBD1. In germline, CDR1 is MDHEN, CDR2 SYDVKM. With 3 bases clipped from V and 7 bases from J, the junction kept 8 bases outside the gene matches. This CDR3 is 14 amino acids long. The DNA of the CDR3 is TGTGCCAGCAGTTTCTCGGACAGGGTGAGTGAGCAGTACTTC. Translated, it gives CASSFSDRVSEQYF.

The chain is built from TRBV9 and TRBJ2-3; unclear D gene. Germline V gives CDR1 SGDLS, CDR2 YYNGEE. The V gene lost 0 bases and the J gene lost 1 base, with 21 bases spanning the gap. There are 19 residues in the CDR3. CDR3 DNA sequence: TGTGCCAGCAGCGTAGCGCCCCTAGATCCGCTCGGTGGCACAGATACGCAGTATTTT. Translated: CASSVAPLDPLGGTDTQYF.

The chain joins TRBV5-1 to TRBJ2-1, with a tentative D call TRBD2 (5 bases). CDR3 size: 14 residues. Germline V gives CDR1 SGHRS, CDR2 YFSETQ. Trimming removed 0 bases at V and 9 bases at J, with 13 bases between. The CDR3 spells CASSLVVGRGEQFF. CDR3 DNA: TGCGCCAGCAGCTTGGTAGTAGGACGGGGTGAGCAGTTCTTC. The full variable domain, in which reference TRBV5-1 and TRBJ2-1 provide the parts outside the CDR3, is KAGVTQTPRYLIKTRGQQVTLSCSPISGHRSVSWYQQTPGQGLQFLFEYFSETQRNKGNFPGRFSGRQFSNSRSEMNVSTLELGDSALYLCASSLVVGRGEQFFGPGTRLTVL.

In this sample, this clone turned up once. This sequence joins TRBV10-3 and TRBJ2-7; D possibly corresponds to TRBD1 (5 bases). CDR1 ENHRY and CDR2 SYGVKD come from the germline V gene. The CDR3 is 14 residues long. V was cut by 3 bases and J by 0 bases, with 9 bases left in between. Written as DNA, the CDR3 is TGTGCCATCAGTGAACTGACAGACTCCTACGAGCAGTACTTC. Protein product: CAISELTDSYEQYF.

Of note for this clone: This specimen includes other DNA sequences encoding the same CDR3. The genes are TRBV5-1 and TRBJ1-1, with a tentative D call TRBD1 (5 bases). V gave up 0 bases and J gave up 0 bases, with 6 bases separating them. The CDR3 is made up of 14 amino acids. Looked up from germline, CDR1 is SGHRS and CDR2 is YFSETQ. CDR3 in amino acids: CASSLGQMNTEAFF. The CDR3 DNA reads TGCGCCAGCAGCTTGGGACAGATGAACACTGAAGCTTTCTTT.

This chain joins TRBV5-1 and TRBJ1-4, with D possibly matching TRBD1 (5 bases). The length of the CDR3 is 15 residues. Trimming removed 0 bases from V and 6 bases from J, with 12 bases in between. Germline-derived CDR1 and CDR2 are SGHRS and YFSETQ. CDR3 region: CASSLVREEDEKLFF. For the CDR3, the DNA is TGCGCCAGCAGCTTGGTCAGGGAGGAGGATGAAAAACTGTTTTTT. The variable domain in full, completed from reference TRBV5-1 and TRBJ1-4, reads KAGVTQTPRYLIKTRGQQVTLSCSPISGHRSVSWYQQTPGQGLQFLFEYFSETQRNKGNFPGRFSGRQFSNSRSEMNVSTLELGDSALYLCASSLVREEDEKLFFGSGTQLSVL.

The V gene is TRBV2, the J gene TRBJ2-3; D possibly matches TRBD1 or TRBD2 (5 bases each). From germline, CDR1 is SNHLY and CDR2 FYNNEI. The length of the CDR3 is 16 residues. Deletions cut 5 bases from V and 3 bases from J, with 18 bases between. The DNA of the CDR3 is TGTGCCAGCAGTACCAAATCGGGACGGACAACAGATACGCAGTATTTT. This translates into CASSTKSGRTTDTQYF.

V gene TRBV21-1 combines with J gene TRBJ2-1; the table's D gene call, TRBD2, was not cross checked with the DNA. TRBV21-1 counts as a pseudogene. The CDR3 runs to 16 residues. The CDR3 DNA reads TGTGCCAGCCCACTAGCGGGAACTTTCAGGGGGAATGAGCAGTTCTTC. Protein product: CASPLAGTFRGNEQFF.

For the CDR3, the DNA is TGTGCCAGCAGTTTAGCAAAGAGGGACGGCTTTCAGAACTATGGCTACACCTTC. This sequence encodes CASSLAKRDGFQNYGYTF. The gene calls are TRBV27 and TRBJ1-2, with D perhaps TRBD1 (5 bases). The length of the CDR3 is 18 residues. CDR1 and CDR2 from the germline V gene are MNHEY and SMNVEV (reference sequence). V shed 2 bases and J shed 2 bases, with 21 bases lying between them.

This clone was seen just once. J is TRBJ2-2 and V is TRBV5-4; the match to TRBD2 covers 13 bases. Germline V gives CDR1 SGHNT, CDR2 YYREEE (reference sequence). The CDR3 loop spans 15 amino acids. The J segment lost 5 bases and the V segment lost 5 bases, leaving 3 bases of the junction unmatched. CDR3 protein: CASRTGLAGTGELFF. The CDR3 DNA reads TGTGCCAGCAGAACGGGACTAGCGGGAACCGGGGAGCTGTTTTTT.

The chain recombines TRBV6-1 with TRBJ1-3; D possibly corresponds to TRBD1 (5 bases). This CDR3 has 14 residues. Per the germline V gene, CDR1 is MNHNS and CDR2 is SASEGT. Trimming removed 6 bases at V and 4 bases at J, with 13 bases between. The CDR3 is CASSPRTNGNTIYF. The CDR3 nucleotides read TGTGCCAGCAGCCCCCGGACAAACGGAAACACCATATATTTT.

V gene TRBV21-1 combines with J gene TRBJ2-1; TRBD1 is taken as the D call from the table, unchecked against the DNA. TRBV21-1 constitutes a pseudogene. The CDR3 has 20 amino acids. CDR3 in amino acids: CASSKGVGQESSSSYNEQFF. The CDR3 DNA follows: TGTGCCAGCAGCAAAGGGGTGGGACAGGAGAGTTCGAGCTCCTACAATGAGCAGTTCTTC.

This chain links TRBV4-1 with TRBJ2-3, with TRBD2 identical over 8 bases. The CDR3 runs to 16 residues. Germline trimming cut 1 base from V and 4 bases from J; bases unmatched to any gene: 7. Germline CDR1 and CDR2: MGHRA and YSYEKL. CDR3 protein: CASSQAREALADTQYF. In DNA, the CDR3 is TGCGCCAGCAGCCAAGCGCGGGAGGCCTTGGCAGATACGCAGTATTTT.

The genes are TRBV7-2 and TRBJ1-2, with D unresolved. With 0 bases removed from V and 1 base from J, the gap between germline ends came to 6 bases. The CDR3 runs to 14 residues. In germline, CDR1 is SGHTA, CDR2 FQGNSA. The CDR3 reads CASSLAASNYGYTF. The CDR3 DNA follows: TGTGCCAGCAGCTTAGCCGCTAGTAACTATGGCTACACCTTC.

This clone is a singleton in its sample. CDR3 bases: TGCGCCAGCAGCCTCTCGGGACAGGTCAATGAGCAGTTCTTC. This sequence encodes CASSLSGQVNEQFF. The chain has TRBV4-1 and TRBJ2-1; TRBD1 matches at 8 bases. CDR3 length: 14 residues. Germline V gives CDR1 MGHRA, CDR2 YSYEKL. J gave up 6 bases and V 4 bases, and 5 bases lay outside the gene matches.

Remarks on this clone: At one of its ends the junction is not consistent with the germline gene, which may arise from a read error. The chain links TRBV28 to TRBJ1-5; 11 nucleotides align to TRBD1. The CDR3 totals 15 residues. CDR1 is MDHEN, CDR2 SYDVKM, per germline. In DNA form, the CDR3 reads TGTGCCAGCAATTTAGGGACAGGGGGGAATCAGCCCCAGCATTTT. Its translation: CASNLGTGGNQPQHF.

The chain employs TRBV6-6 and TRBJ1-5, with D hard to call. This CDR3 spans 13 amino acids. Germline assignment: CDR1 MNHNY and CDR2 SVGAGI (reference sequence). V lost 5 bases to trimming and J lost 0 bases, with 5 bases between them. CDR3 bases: TGTGCCAGCAGTGGAAATAGCAATCAGCCCCAGCATTTT. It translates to CASSGNSNQPQHF.

The CDR3 here is CASSNTGTANTEAFF. Here the CDR3 DNA reads TGTGCCAGCAGTAACACCGGGACAGCTAACACTGAAGCTTTCTTT. The chain joins TRBV6-5 to TRBJ1-1; 7 bases match TRBD1. The CDR3 spans 15 residues. V lost 5 bases, J lost 2 bases, and 8 bases stayed unmatched. The germline gives CDR1 MNHEY, CDR2 SVGAGI.

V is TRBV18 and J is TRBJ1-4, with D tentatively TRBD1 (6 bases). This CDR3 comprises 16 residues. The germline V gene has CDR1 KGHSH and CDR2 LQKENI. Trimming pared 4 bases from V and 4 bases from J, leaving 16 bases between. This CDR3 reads CASSLLRDTINEKLFF. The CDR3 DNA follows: TGTGCCAGCTCACTCTTGCGGGACACGATTAATGAAAAACTGTTTTTT.

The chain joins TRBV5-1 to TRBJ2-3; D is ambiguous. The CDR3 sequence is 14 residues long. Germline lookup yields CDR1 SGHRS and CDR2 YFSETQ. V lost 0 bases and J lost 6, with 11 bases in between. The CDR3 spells CASSLGPLGDTQYF. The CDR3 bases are TGCGCCAGCAGCTTGGGGCCCCTCGGGGATACGCAGTATTTT.